Sequencing of this TCR beta chain was carried out in a study of blood T cell repertoires in COVID-19. Study-level information: COVID-19 samples collected from the United States, Italy and Spain covered acute and convalescent phases.

In the original analysis: Estimated nucleated cell counts came from reference gene primer amplification. Some clones are missing from TCRdb's copy, which holds only in-frame ones; the method was immunoSEQ multiplex PCR. From that table come the V and J calls and clone size; the DNA was used to work out D and trimming. Counted here are tens of thousands of clones, about nine tenths occurring once; the ten biggest clones make up approximately 15%. The CDR3 extends over 13 amino acids. Between the trimmed V and J ends, which lost 2 bases and 7 bases, there was a span of 9 bases. CDR1 and CDR2 from the germline V gene are KGHSH and LQKENI.

The TCR sequence derives from a human donor in a cohort sampled during active COVID-19. The donor label of this sample is uncertain. Sequenced material: peripheral blood. The chain employs TRBV18 and TRBJ2-1; D may be TRBD1 (6 bases). CDR3 sequence reads: CASSPGQKNEQFF. CDR3 sequence (DNA): TGTGCCAGCTCACCAGGACAGAAAAATGAGCAGTTCTTC.